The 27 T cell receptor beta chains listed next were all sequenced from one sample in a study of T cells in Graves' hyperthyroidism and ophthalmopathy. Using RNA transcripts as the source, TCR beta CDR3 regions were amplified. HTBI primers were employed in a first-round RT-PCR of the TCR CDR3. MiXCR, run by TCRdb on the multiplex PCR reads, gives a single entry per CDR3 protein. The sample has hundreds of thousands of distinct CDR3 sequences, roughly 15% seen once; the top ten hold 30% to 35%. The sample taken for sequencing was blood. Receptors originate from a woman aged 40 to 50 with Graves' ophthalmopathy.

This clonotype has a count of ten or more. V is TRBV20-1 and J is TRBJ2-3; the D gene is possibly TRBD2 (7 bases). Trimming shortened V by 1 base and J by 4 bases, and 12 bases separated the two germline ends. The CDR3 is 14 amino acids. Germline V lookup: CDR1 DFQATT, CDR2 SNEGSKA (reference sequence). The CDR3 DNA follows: TGCAGTGCTAGAGTGGGGGGGCGGGCAGATACGCAGTATTTT. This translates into CSARVGGRADTQYF.

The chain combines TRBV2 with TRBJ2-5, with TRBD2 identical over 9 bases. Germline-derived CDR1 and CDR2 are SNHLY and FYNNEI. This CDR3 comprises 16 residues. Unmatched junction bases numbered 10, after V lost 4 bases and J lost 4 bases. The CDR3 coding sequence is TGTGCCAGCAGTGGGGCCGCGGGAGGGCCGGGAGAGACCCAGTACTTC. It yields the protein CASSGAAGGPGETQYF.

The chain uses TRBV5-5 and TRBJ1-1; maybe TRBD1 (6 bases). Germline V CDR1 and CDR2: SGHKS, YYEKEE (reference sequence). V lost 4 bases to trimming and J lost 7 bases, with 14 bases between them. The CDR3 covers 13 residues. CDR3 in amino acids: CASSRTAGDEAFF. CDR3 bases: TGTGCCAGCAGCCGGACAGCGGGTGATGAAGCTTTCTTT.

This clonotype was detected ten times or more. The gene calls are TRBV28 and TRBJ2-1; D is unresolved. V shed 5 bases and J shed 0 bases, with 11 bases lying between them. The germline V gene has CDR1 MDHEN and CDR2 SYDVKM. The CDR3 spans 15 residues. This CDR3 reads CASSITRSSYNEQFF. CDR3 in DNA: TGTGCCAGCAGTATAACGCGGAGCTCCTACAATGAGCAGTTCTTC.

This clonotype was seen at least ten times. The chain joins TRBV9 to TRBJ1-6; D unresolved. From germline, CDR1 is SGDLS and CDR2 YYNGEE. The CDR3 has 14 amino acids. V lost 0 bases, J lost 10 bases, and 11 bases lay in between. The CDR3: CASSVDSARSPLHF. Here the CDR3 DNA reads TGTGCCAGCAGCGTAGACAGTGCGCGATCACCCCTCCACTTT.

The CDR3 region has the DNA TGTGCCAGCAGGCCCCGTCCGGAGCTTATCACTAACTATGGCTACACCTTC. Amino acid sequence: CASRPRPELITNYGYTF. This rearrangement joins TRBV6-1 to TRBJ1-2; D not resolved. CDR3 size: 17 residues. The V end lost 6 bases, the J end lost 0 bases, and 20 bases lay between the germline ends. The germline V gene encodes CDR1 MNHNS and CDR2 SASEGT.

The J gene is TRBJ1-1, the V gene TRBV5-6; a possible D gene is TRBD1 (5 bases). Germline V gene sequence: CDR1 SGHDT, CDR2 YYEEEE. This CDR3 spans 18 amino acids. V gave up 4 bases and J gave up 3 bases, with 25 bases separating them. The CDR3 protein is CASSTIGAISREDTEAFF. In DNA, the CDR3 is TGTGCCAGCAGCACCATCGGAGCAATTTCCAGGGAGGACACTGAAGCTTTCTTT.

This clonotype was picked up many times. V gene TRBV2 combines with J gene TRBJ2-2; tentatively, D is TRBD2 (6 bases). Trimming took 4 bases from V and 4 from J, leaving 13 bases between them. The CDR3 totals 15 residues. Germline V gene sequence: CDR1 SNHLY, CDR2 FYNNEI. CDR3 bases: TGTGCCAGCAGTGGGGACTCTCAATCCACCGGGGAGCTGTTTTTT. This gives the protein CASSGDSQSTGELFF.

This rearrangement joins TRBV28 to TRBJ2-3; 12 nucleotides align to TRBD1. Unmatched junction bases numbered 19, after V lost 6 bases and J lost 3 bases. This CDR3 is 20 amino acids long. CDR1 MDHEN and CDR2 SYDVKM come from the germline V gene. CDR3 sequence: CASSLVRDRGPWGDTDTQYF. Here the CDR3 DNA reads TGTGCCAGCAGCTTAGTCAGGGACAGGGGGCCGTGGGGGGATACAGATACGCAGTATTTT.

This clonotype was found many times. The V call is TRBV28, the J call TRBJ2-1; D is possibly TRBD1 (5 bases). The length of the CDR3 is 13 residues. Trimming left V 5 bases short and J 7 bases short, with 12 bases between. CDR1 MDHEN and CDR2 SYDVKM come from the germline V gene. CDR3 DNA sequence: TGTGCCAGCAGTGGCTTCCCAGGGAATGAGCAGTTCTTC. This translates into CASSGFPGNEQFF.

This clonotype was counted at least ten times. CDR3 sequence reads: CASSLDEGAAYNEQFF. As DNA, the CDR3 is TGTGCCAGCAGCTTAGATGAGGGCGCCGCCTACAATGAGCAGTTCTTC. The chain joins TRBV11-2 to TRBJ2-1; possible D gene TRBD2, 5 bases. V lost 0 bases and J 2 bases, leaving 11 bases between the germline ends. This CDR3 has 16 residues. Germline loops: CDR1 SGHAT, CDR2 FQNNGV.

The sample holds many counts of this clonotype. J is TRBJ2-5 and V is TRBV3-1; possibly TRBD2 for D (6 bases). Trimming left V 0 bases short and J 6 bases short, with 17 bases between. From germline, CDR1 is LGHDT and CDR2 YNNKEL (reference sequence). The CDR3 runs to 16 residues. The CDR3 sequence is CASSQDAGTQPKTQYF. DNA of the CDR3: TGTGCCAGCAGCCAAGACGCGGGGACCCAGCCCAAGACCCAGTACTTC.

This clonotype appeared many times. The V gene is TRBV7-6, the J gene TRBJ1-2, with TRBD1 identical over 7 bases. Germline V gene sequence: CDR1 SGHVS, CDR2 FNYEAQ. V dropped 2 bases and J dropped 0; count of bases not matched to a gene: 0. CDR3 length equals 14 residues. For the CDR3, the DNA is TGTGCCAGCAGCTTACAGGGGGCTAACTATGGCTACACCTTC. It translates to CASSLQGANYGYTF.

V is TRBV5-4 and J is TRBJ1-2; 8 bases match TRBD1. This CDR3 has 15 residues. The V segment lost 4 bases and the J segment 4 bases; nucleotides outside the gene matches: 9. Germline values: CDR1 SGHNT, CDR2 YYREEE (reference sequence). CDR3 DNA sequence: TGTGCCAGCAGCCCTAGGACAGGGAGCCCCTATGGCTACACCTTC. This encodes CASSPRTGSPYGYTF.

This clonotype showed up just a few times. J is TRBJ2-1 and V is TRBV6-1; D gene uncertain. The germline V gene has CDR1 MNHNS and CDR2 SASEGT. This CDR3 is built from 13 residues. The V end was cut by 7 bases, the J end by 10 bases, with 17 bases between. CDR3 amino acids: CASTRWGLQEQFF. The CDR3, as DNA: TGTGCCAGCACCCGTTGGGGTTTACAGGAGCAGTTCTTC.

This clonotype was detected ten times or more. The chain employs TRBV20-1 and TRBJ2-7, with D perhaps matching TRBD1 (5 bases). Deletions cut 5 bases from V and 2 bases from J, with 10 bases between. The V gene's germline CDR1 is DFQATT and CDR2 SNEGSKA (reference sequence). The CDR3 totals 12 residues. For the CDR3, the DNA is TGCAGTGCTGGGGCGGCCGCCTACGAGCAGTACTTC. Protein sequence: CSAGAAAYEQYF.

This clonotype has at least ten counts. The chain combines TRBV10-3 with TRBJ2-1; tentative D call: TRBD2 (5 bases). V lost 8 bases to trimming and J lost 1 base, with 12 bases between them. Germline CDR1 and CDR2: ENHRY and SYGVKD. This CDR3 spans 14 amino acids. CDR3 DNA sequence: TGTGCCATCCGCAACCGGGGTTCCTACAATGAGCAGTTCTTC. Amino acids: CAIRNRGSYNEQFF.

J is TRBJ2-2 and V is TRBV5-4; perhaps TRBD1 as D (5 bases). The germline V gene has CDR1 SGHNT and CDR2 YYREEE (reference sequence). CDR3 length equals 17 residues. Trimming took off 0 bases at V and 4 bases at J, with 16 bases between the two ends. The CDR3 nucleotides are TGTGCCAGCAGCTTGGGGGCAGGGCGCTTAGGCACCGGGGAGCTGTTTTTT. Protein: CASSLGAGRLGTGELFF.

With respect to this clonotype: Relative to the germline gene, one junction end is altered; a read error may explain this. CDR3 sequence reads: CAIRRQGAYELYF. DNA for the CDR3: TGTGCCATTCGACGACAGGGGGCGTATGAGCTGTACTTC. The V and J genes are TRBV28 and TRBJ2-7; TRBD1 matches 10 bases. The CDR3 contains 13 residues. Germline lookup yields CDR1 MDHEN and CDR2 SYDVKM.

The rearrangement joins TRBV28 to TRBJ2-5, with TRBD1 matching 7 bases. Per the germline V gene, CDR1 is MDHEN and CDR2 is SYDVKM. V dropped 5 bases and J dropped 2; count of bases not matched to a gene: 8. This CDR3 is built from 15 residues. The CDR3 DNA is TGTGCCAGCAGTCAATCAGGGACAGTTCAAGAGACCCAGTACTTC. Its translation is CASSQSGTVQETQYF. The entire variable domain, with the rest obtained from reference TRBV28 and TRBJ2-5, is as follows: DVKVTQSSRYLVKRTGEKVFLECVQDMDHENMFWYRQDPGLGLRLIYFSYDVKMKEKGDIPEGYSVSREKKERFSLILESASTNQTSMYLCASSQSGTVQETQYFGPGTRLLVL.

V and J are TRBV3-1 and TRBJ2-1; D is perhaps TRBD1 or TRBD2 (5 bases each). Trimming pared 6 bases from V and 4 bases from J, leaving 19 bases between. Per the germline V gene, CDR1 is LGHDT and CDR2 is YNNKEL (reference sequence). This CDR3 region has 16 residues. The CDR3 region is CASSPALTGPYNEQFF. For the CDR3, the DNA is TGTGCCAGCAGTCCCGCGCTAACGGGGCCATACAATGAGCAGTTCTTC.

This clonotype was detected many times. CDR3 DNA: TGTGCCACCAGTGGGTCGTCAGGGCAAGGAGACATTCAGTACTTC. Its translation is CATSGSSGQGDIQYF. The genes are TRBV24-1 and TRBJ2-4; TRBD1 is a possible D gene (5 bases). V lost 5 bases and J lost 8, with 18 bases in between. The germline V gene encodes CDR1 KGHDR and CDR2 SFDVKD. The CDR3 runs 15 residues.

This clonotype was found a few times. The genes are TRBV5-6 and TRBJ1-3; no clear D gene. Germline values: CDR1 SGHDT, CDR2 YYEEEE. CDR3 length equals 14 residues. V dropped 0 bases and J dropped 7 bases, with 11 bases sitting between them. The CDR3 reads CASSLAGIGNTIYF. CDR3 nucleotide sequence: TGTGCCAGCAGCTTGGCCGGGATCGGTAACACCATATATTTT.

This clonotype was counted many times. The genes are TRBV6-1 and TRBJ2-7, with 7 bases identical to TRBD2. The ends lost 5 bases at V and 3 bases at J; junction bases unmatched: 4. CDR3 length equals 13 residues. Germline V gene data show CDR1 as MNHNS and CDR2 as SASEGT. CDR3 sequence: CASSWGGFYEQYF. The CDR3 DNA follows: TGTGCCAGCAGTTGGGGGGGATTCTACGAGCAGTACTTC.

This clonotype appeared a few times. CDR3 sequence reads: CASSNLPRTGGSHMGGYTF. In nucleotides, the CDR3 is TGTGCCAGCAGTAACCTACCGAGGACAGGGGGCTCCCATATGGGTGGCTACACCTTC. The chain joins TRBV6-1 to TRBJ1-2, with TRBD1 matching 11 bases. The CDR3 has 19 amino acids. Germline V gene sequence: CDR1 MNHNS, CDR2 SASEGT. Losses at the gene ends were 5 bases for V and 7 bases for J; bases not matched to a gene: 21.

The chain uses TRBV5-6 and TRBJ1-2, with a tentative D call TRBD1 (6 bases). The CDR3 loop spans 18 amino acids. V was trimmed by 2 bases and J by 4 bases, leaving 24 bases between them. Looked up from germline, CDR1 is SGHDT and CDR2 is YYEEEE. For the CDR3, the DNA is TGTGCCAGCAGCTTCCTTATCCCGAGATCGACAGGTCTCTATGGCTACACCTTC. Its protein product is CASSFLIPRSTGLYGYTF. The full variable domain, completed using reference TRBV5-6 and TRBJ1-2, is DAGVTQSPTHLIKTRGQQVTLRCSPKSGHDTVSWYQQALGQGPQFIFQYYEEEERQRGNFPDRFSGHQFPNYSSELNVNALLLGDSALYLCASSFLIPRSTGLYGYTFGSGTRLTVV.

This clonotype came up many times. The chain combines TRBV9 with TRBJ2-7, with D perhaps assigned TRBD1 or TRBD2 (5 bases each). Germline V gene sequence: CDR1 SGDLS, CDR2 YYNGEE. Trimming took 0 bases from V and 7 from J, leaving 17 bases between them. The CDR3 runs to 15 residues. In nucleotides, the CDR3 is TGTGCCAGCAGCGTAGAGGGGCGAGGGGCCGATGAGCAGTACTTC. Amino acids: CASSVEGRGADEQYF.